Below, one TCR beta chain is given with its context. Per germline, CDR1 LNHNV and CDR2 YYDKDF (reference sequence). The V and J ends lost 0 bases and 0 bases, in that order; junction bases with no gene match: 16. This CDR3 has 21 amino acids. The sample originates from a study of T cell responses to AZD1222 COVID-19 vaccine. Produced via immunoSEQ multiplex PCR; TCRdb's table is partial and in-frame only. The top ten clones hold around 1.5% of a sample with about 120,000 clones, roughly 90% of them seen once. This rearrangement joins TRBV15 to TRBJ2-4; TRBD1 aligns across 8 bases. This specimen was peripheral blood, taken on day 0 of AZD1222 vaccination. The TCR originated in an adult in good health. The CDR3 DNA reads as TGTGCCACCAGCAGAGATGGAGTGGGGACAGGCCCTAGTATAGCCAAAAACATTCAGTACTTC. The encoded protein is CATSRDGVGTGPSIAKNIQYF.